This record looks at one T cell receptor beta chain sequence and its context. This clone's antigen is unknown. A clone one base away is much larger, so this may be a read error. The source of the sample is a study of molecular identifiers for immune sequencing clone quantification (dated by TCRdb to the late 2010s). Concerning the study at large: In a replicate experiment, RNA from roughly 20,000 or 100,000 naive CD8 T cells was split into five aliquots, four of which were sequenced. The study was a methods study using CD8 T cells to benchmark molecular-identifier clustering-based TCR repertoire sequencing (MIDCIRS) and TCR RNA copy counting. On the study overall, not on this receptor specifically: In CMV-specific effector cells, clones with more than 20 RNA copies accounted for over 97% of molecules, whereas in naive cells such clones accounted for under 1%. Spiked-in Jurkat TCR RNA (approximately 10 copies' worth), which is not part of the donor repertoire, was contained in the naive libraries. When barcode sub-clustering was omitted, TCR diversity was inflated by chimeric consensus sequences, with chimeras reaching as high as 47%. Spiked-in Jurkat TCR RNA equal to a single cell's worth was reported to be detectable even within 1,200,000 naive CD8 T cells. Highly expanded clone sizes could be underestimated because identical TCR molecules may share a barcode. Modeling estimated 2.5 to 3.5 recovered TCR RNA copies per cell, compared with about ten by digital PCR, which implies approximately 30% capture efficiency.

To prepare the library, PCR was applied. TCRdb lists the instrument as NextSeq 500. Preparation of bulk TCR libraries followed a previously described approach, with the TCR primers listed in Table S5. Purification of total RNA was performed with the Qiagen AllPrep DNA/RNA kit. Before any analysis, reads coming from multiple sequencing runs of the same library were combined into one pool. Under the source paper's analysis protocol: Reads were retained only if their TCR constant sequence matched exactly, and those retained reads were trimmed to 150 nt and grouped according to their 12-nt molecular barcodes. Reads within each barcode group were sub-clustered using a 15% Levenshtein threshold, and quality-weighted consensus sequences were constructed for each RNA molecule. Non-functional sequences were excluded, and lower-count sequences lying one edit away from another sequence were also excluded. Based on a fit of two negative binomial distributions, barcode sub-clusters having less than 20% of the maximum read count were discarded. The public reads were run again by TCRdb, first through fastp at Q25 and then through MiXCR, and only productive beta chains were kept. Identical CDR3 protein sequences are pooled into one entry, listed with their most common genes and DNA. These V and J calls derive from TCRdb rather than the authors' analysis. The sample records approximately 550,000 distinct CDR3 sequences, about 26% of which are singletons. The ten biggest clones cover about 0.75% of the sample.

Libraries of naive CD8 T cells were built from approximately 20,000 to 980,000 sorted cells, with 10%, 30% or 50% of the purified RNA used. Naive CD8 T cells were FACS-sorted as CD8+CD4-CCR7+CD45RA+ on a BD FACSAria II into RLT Plus buffer. Roughly nine TCR copies' worth of Jurkat RNA were spiked into about 20,000-1,100,000 naive CD8 T cell samples to test detection sensitivity. CD8 T cells were enriched using RosetteSep CD8+ T Cell Enrichment Cocktail and Ficoll-Paque, and the enriched cells then underwent ACK red cell lysis. Reading the germline V gene (reference sequence) gives CDR1 DFQATT and CDR2 SNEGSKA. V and J lose 6 bases and 1 base, and a span of 13 bases separates them. The CDR3 spans 14 residues, from the cysteine through the phenylalanine. The sequence is cut down to CDR3 DNA, 42 bases in frame from base 1.

The V gene is TRBV20-1 and the J gene is TRBJ2-4; the D gene is perhaps TRBD2, from 6 matching bases. Sequencing used naive CD8+ T cells from blood, with Jurkat cell RNA spiked in. The cell subset or site label, as the study defines it: FACS-sorted CD8+CD4-CCR7+CD45RA+ naive T cells. This sequence was found in a human donor in good health. Some libraries in this study had Jurkat cell RNA spiked in. The CDR3 is CSATAGWAKNIQYF. The DNA sequence is as follows: TGCAGTGCAACAGCGGGCTGGGCCAAAAACATTCAGTACTTC.